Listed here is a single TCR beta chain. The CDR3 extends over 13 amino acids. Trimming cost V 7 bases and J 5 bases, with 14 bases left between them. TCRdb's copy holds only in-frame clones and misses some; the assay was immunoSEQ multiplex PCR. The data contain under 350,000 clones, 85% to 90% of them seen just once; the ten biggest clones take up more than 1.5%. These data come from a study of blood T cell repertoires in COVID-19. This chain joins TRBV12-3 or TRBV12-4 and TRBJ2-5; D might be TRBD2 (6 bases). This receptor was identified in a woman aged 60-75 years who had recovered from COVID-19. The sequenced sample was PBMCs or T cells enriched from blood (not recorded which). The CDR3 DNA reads TGTGCCAGCACCGACTTAGGAGGGGAGACCCAGTACTTC. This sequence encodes CASTDLGGETQYF.